This T cell receptor beta chain was identified during a study of chemoradiotherapy in HPV16-positive cancers. Sequenced by immunoSEQ multiplex PCR; TCRdb stores in-frame clones only, minus some. The sample lists roughly 13,000 clones; roughly 89% were seen once. Germline V gene sequence: CDR1 SGHVS, CDR2 FNYEAQ. This CDR3 contains 15 residues. The TCR sequence derives from a human donor with HPV-associated anogenital cancer. The J gene is TRBJ2-5, the V gene TRBV7-6; 9 nucleotides agree with TRBD2. The J call may be wrong; the DNA end is better matched by TRBJ2-7. Specimen: tumor tissue, collected from a patient who underwent chemoradiotherapy. The DNA for the CDR3 is TGTGCCAGCAGCTTGGAGACTAGCGGAGACTACGAGCAGTACTTC. This encodes CASSLETSGDYEQYF.